This TCR beta chain was retrieved from a study of cytomegalovirus exposure and HLA in healthy donors. Across the study: In an early release, HLA-typed donors contributed 75 million to 85 million unique TCR sequences.

Though probably carrying unrecorded immune exposures, donors were nominally healthy at sampling. This clone turned up a few times. What it recognizes is unknown. Vbeta (60) and Jbeta (13) primers were used in the PCR. The data were produced by immunoSEQ multiplex PCR, yet TCRdb's version contains in-frame clones alone and is incomplete. The sample records 130,000 or so clones, about 80% being singletons. The germline gives CDR1 MNHNY, CDR2 SVGAGI (reference sequence). V was pared by 5 bases and J by 0 bases, with 11 bases between. There are 15 residues in the CDR3. Overall study results and limits: Previous analysis showed most TCR beta V segments were productive about 87% or about 30% of the time. In a later analysis, most CMV-associated TCR beta chains appeared HLA-restricted.

The receptor comes from a woman aged 40 to 50 in good health and CMV-seronegative. Specimen: PBMCs. This chain connects TRBV6-6 to TRBJ1-5; D is unclear. The CDR3 nucleotides read TGTGCCAGCAGTCCCGGGAAGGGTAGCAATCAGCCCCAGCATTTT. Its translation is CASSPGKGSNQPQHF.